This T cell receptor (beta chain) was identified during a study of molecular identifiers for immune sequencing clone quantification. The CDR3 is 15 residues long. The trim removed 5 bases at V and 1 base at J, leaving 6 bases unmatched. Germline-derived CDR1 and CDR2 are SGHNT and YYREEE (reference sequence). Preparation methods for the bulk TCR libraries were those previously described, with listed TCR primers. Using its own MiXCR run on the PCR reads, TCRdb lists one record per CDR3 protein. The sample lists about 320,000 distinct CDR3 sequences, about a fifth occurring once. This clonotype appeared many times.

This chain joins TRBV5-4 and TRBJ2-3; the match to TRBD2 covers 8 bases. The clonotype originates from a human donor in good health. Some libraries in this study had Jurkat cell RNA spiked in. The sequencing input was naive CD8+ T cells from blood, with Jurkat cell RNA spiked in. Indicated subset: FACS-sorted CD8+CD4-CCR7+CD45RA+ naive T cells. In DNA form, the CDR3 reads TGTGCCAGCAGTTCTATTAGCGGGGGCACAGATACGCAGTATTTT. It specifies CASSSISGGTDTQYF.